A single sample gave rise to the 30 T cell receptor beta chains below, sequenced in a study of cytomegalovirus exposure and HLA in healthy donors. Both 60 Vbeta primers and 13 Jbeta primers went into the PCR. The protocol was immunoSEQ multiplex PCR, while the TCRdb copy is restricted to in-frame clones and leaves out a portion. The repertoire holds approximately 130,000 clones, with 60% to 85% as singletons. The material sequenced was PBMCs. The origin of the receptors is a woman between 40 and 55 years old in good health and CMV-seronegative.

This sequence joins TRBV5-3 and TRBJ1-4; D may be TRBD1 (5 bases). TRBV5-3 is treated as an ORF (open reading frame) with a function not yet certain. The CDR3 is made up of 19 amino acids. Trimming left V 3 bases short and J 0 bases short, with 21 bases between. The CDR3 spells CARSSLIEQVDATNEKLFF. Here the CDR3 DNA reads TGTGCCAGAAGCTCGTTAATTGAACAGGTAGATGCAACTAATGAAAAACTGTTTTTT.

The chain employs TRBV6-5 and TRBJ1-5; D perhaps matches TRBD1 (5 bases). Trimming pared 5 bases from V and 7 bases from J, leaving 15 bases between. This CDR3 spans 14 amino acids. CDR1 and CDR2 from the germline V gene are MNHEY and SVGAGI. This CDR3 reads CASSPGRSNQPQHF. The CDR3 DNA reads TGTGCCAGCAGTCCAGGGAGGTCAAACCAGCCCCAGCATTTT.

With regard to this clone: Within the sample, other DNA sequences also encode this same CDR3. This rearrangement joins TRBV11-2 to TRBJ1-2; D unresolved. The CDR3 extends over 13 amino acids. Germline CDR1 is SGHAT and CDR2 is FQNNGV. V was shortened by 1 base and J by 1 base, with 4 bases between the two germline ends. CDR3 coding DNA: TGTGCCAGCAGCTTAGGCGGTAACTATGGCTACACCTTC. Encoded protein: CASSLGGNYGYTF. The complete variable domain, with remaining parts taken from reference TRBV11-2 and TRBJ1-2, reads EAGVAQSPRYKIIEKRQSVAFWCNPISGHATLYWYQQILGQGPKLLIQFQNNGVVDDSQLPKDRFSAERLKGVDSTLKIQPAKLEDSAVYLCASSLGGNYGYTFGSGTRLTVV.

The gene calls are TRBV7-7 and TRBJ2-1; TRBD2 agrees at 7 bases. After removal of 7 bases from V and 9 bases from J, the junction contained 9 bases not matched to a gene. Per germline, CDR1 SSHAT and CDR2 FNYEAQ (reference sequence). The CDR3 contains 13 residues. CDR3: CASMERESSEQFF. In DNA, the CDR3 is TGTGCCAGCATGGAGCGGGAAAGTAGTGAGCAGTTCTTC.

CDR3 nucleotide sequence: TGTGCCAGCAGCTTAGCGAGCACTAGCGCCAGCGACAATGAGCAGTTCTTC. Translated: CASSLASTSASDNEQFF. The chain employs TRBV7-9 and TRBJ2-1; 7 bases line up with TRBD2. CDR3 size: 17 residues. CDR1 and CDR2 from the germline V gene are SEHNR and FQNEAQ (reference sequence). The ends lost 0 bases at V and 5 bases at J; junction bases unmatched: 10.

The chain carries TRBV27 and TRBJ2-1; TRBD2 matches 10 bases. V dropped 8 bases and J dropped 7; count of bases not matched to a gene: 8. Germline V gives CDR1 MNHEY, CDR2 SMNVEV (reference sequence). The CDR3 totals 14 residues. CDR3 sequence: CASGGWTSGNEQFF. The CDR3 DNA is TGTGCCAGCGGCGGCTGGACTAGCGGAAATGAGCAGTTCTTC.

The V call is TRBV28, the J call TRBJ2-2, with D perhaps matching TRBD1 (6 bases). The CDR3 is 14 amino acids. Germline loops: CDR1 MDHEN, CDR2 SYDVKM. The V end lost 10 bases, the J end lost 4 bases, and 16 bases lay between the germline ends. The CDR3 DNA sequence: TGTGCCACCTCGTCAGGGGACCTCACCGGGGAGCTGTTTTTT. Translated: CATSSGDLTGELFF.

The CDR3 sequence is CASSPQGGSPLHF. The DNA for the CDR3 is TGTGCCAGCAGCCCCCAGGGGGGTTCACCCCTCCACTTT. J is TRBJ1-6 and V is TRBV13; 7 bases are a match to TRBD1. The CDR3 loop spans 13 amino acids. CDR1 and CDR2 from the germline V gene are PRHDT and FYEKMQ (reference sequence). V gave up 5 bases and J gave up 9 bases; unmatched junction bases: 4. Complete variable domain (other parts from reference TRBV13 and TRBJ1-6): AAGVIQSPRHLIKEKRETATLKCYPIPRHDTVYWYQQGPGQDPQFLISFYEKMQSDKGSIPDRFSAQQFSDYHSELNMSSLELGDSALYFCASSPQGGSPLHFGNGTRLTVT.

V is TRBV4-1 and J is TRBJ2-2, with D possibly being TRBD1 (6 bases). The length of the CDR3 is 15 residues. Germline V CDR1 and CDR2: MGHRA, YSYEKL. V was trimmed by 0 bases and J by 6 bases, leaving 11 bases between them. The CDR3 loop reads CASSQDSGVAGELFF. The DNA of the CDR3 is TGCGCCAGCAGCCAAGATTCAGGGGTTGCCGGGGAGCTGTTTTTT.

This clone has just a few counts. The J gene is TRBJ2-3, the V gene TRBV5-1; possibly TRBD2 for D (7 bases). V shed 0 bases and J shed 4 bases, with 21 bases lying between them. The CDR3 has 18 amino acids. Germline values: CDR1 SGHRS, CDR2 YFSETQ. CDR3 sequence: CASSLEAISGGGADTQYF. The CDR3 DNA sequence: TGCGCCAGCAGCTTGGAGGCGATTTCAGGCGGGGGCGCAGATACGCAGTATTTT. Full variable domain (missing parts from reference TRBV5-1 and TRBJ2-3): KAGVTQTPRYLIKTRGQQVTLSCSPISGHRSVSWYQQTPGQGLQFLFEYFSETQRNKGNFPGRFSGRQFSNSRSEMNVSTLELGDSALYLCASSLEAISGGGADTQYFGPGTRLTVL.

The chain employs TRBV9 and TRBJ2-6, with D unclear. This CDR3 is built from 16 residues. CDR1 and CDR2 (germline): SGDLS, YYNGEE. V was cut by 0 bases and J by 2 bases, with 9 bases left in between. The CDR3 DNA reads TGTGCCAGCAGCGTAGCTACAGACACTGGGGCCAACGTCCTGACTTTC. Translation gives CASSVATDTGANVLTF. The complete variable domain, with remaining parts taken from reference TRBV9 and TRBJ2-6, reads DSGVTQTPKHLITATGQRVTLRCSPRSGDLSVYWYQQSLDQGLQFLIQYYNGEERAKGNILERFSAQQFPDLHSELNLSSLELGDSALYFCASSVATDTGANVLTFGAGSRLTVL.

This chain links TRBV10-2 with TRBJ2-7, with D maybe TRBD1 (5 bases). The V gene's germline CDR1 is WSHSY and CDR2 SAAADI. With 9 bases removed from V and 1 base from J, the gap between germline ends came to 13 bases. The CDR3 is 13 residues long. CDR3: CASALTASYEQYF. The CDR3 DNA reads TGCGCCAGTGCCCTGACAGCTTCCTACGAGCAGTACTTC.

This chain links TRBV11-2 with TRBJ2-5; 7 nucleotides line up with TRBD2. The CDR3 spans 15 residues. Germline assignment: CDR1 SGHAT and CDR2 FQNNGV. The V gene end was trimmed by 6 bases and the J gene end by 3 bases; junction bases not matched to a gene: 10. This chain's CDR3 is CASSYTTGLEETQYF. CDR3 bases: TGTGCCAGCAGTTATACTACCGGACTAGAAGAGACCCAGTACTTC.

This chain uses TRBV13 with TRBJ2-5, with D possibly matching TRBD2 (7 bases). In germline, CDR1 is PRHDT, CDR2 FYEKMQ (reference sequence). V dropped 8 bases and J dropped 6 bases, with 19 bases sitting between them. The CDR3 totals 14 residues. The CDR3 here is CASGGAGRGKTQYF. CDR3 bases: TGTGCCAGCGGGGGGGCGGGAAGGGGGAAGACCCAGTACTTC.

V gene TRBV6-1 combines with J gene TRBJ2-3, with 8 positions matching TRBD1. Germline values: CDR1 MNHNS, CDR2 SASEGT. The junction had 6 bases not matched to a gene; V was cut back by 4 bases and J by 0 bases. The CDR3 has 16 residues. The CDR3 is CASSAKTGDSTDTQYF. In DNA form, the CDR3 reads TGTGCCAGCAGTGCGAAGACAGGGGACAGCACAGATACGCAGTATTTT.

This clone came up once. The V gene is TRBV6-5, the J gene TRBJ1-1; the match to TRBD1 covers 7 bases. The CDR3 consists of 12 residues. J lost 3 bases, V lost 6 bases, and 1 base had no gene match. CDR1 is MNHEY and CDR2 is SVGAGI in the germline V gene. The CDR3 nucleotides are TGTGCCAGCAGGCAGGGGGACACTGAAGCTTTCTTT. It translates to CASRQGDTEAFF.

This clone was recorded only once. The genes are TRBV20-1 and TRBJ1-2; D is possibly TRBD1 (5 bases). The CDR3 loop spans 9 amino acids. The germline V gene encodes CDR1 DFQATT and CDR2 SNEGSKA (reference sequence). The V end lost 5 bases, the J end lost 12 bases, and 10 bases lay between the germline ends. The CDR3 spells CSASGTNTF. CDR3 DNA: TGCAGTGCTTCCGGGACTAACACCTTC.

The CDR3 bases are TGTGCAAGGCAGGGGGGGACAGGACTGATTCATAGCAATCAGCCCCAGCATTTT. Protein: CARQGGTGLIHSNQPQHF. The V call is TRBV12-2, the J call TRBJ1-5; the table's D call, TRBD1, was not checked against the DNA. TRBV12-2 is given as a pseudogene. The CDR3 is 18 amino acids.

The chain links TRBV28 to TRBJ2-5, with D possibly being TRBD1 (7 bases). Per germline, CDR1 MDHEN and CDR2 SYDVKM. This CDR3 comprises 15 residues. V was pared by 5 bases and J by 4 bases, with 17 bases between. As DNA, the CDR3 is TGTGCCAGCAGTCAGGGGGGCATGGAGGGAGAGACCCAGTACTTC. Protein: CASSQGGMEGETQYF.

V is TRBV30 and J is TRBJ1-1, with a weak D call TRBD1 (6 bases). Deletions cut 6 bases from V and 0 bases from J, with 11 bases between. The CDR3 loop spans 13 amino acids. CDR1 and CDR2 from the germline V gene are GTSNPN and SVGIG (reference sequence). The CDR3 DNA follows: TGTGCCTGTAAAACAGGGATGAACACTGAAGCTTTCTTT. It yields the protein CACKTGMNTEAFF.

The rearrangement uses TRBV11-1 and TRBJ2-7; the match to TRBD1 covers 10 bases. CDR3 length equals 19 residues. V lost 5 bases and J lost 5; bases outside the gene matches: 21. The germline gives CDR1 SGHAT, CDR2 FQDESV (reference sequence). DNA for the CDR3: TGTGCCAGCAGCACCCCGGGACAGGGGATACCCCTCTCCTACGACGAGCAGTACTTC. Protein product: CASSTPGQGIPLSYDEQYF.

The chain has TRBV18 and TRBJ2-1, with TRBD2 identical over 8 bases. V shed 0 bases and J 8 bases; nucleotides not matched to a gene: 9. Germline CDR1 is KGHSH and CDR2 is LQKENI. The CDR3 totals 16 residues. CDR3 sequence (DNA): TGTGCCAGCTCACCACCGGGTAGCGGGGAAGGGGATGAGCAGTTCTTC. It specifies CASSPPGSGEGDEQFF. Filled out from reference TRBV18 and TRBJ2-1, the complete variable domain reads NAGVMQNPRHLVRRRGQEARLRCSPMKGHSHVYWYRQLPEEGLKFMVYLQKENIIDESGMPKERFSAEFPKEGPSILRIQQVVRGDSAAYFCASSPPGSGEGDEQFFGPGTRLTVL.

On this clone: The same CDR3 also results from other DNA sequences found in this sample. The chain employs TRBV7-8 and TRBJ1-6, with D hard to call. Trimming removed 0 bases from V and 8 bases from J, with 11 bases in between. CDR1 is SGHVS, CDR2 FQNEAQ, per germline. The CDR3 is 15 amino acids. The CDR3 spells CASSLALEGDSPLHF. CDR3 nucleotide sequence: TGTGCCAGCAGCTTAGCTCTGGAGGGCGATTCACCCCTCCACTTT.

This clone was seen just once. The CDR3 DNA reads TGTGCCAGCAGTTTCGTCGGCAGCCAGGGAAGCTCCTACAATGAGCAGTTCTTC. This encodes CASSFVGSQGSSYNEQFF. This chain links TRBV27 with TRBJ2-1; possible D gene TRBD1, 5 bases. The CDR3 consists of 18 residues. V was cut by 3 bases and J by 0 bases, with 18 bases left in between. The germline gives CDR1 MNHEY, CDR2 SMNVEV (reference sequence).

The gene calls are TRBV27 and TRBJ2-2; a weak D match, TRBD2 (5 bases). This CDR3 is built from 15 residues. The germline gives CDR1 MNHEY, CDR2 SMNVEV (reference sequence). Trimming took off 4 bases at V and 3 bases at J, with 12 bases between the two ends. The CDR3 reads CASSSPLRDTGELFF. DNA for the CDR3: TGTGCCAGCAGTTCCCCCCTGAGGGACACCGGGGAGCTGTTTTTT.

In this sample, this clone turned up a few times. The chain uses TRBV27 and TRBJ1-1; the D is unclear. The V and J ends lost 7 bases and 5 bases respectively, with 14 bases between them. The germline gives CDR1 MNHEY, CDR2 SMNVEV (reference sequence). The CDR3 has 13 amino acids. This chain's CDR3 is CASTPGGTTEAFF. The CDR3 region has the DNA TGTGCCAGCACCCCAGGAGGTACGACTGAAGCTTTCTTT.

The genes are TRBV2 and TRBJ1-2, with D hard to call. V lost 0 bases, J lost 2 bases, and 13 bases lay in between. The germline CDR1 and CDR2 sequences are SNHLY and FYNNEI. The CDR3 is 16 residues long. The CDR3 bases are TGTGCCAGCAGTGAAGCGGCTCTCGGGGTAAACTATGGCTACACCTTC. It encodes CASSEAALGVNYGYTF.

V is TRBV6-5 and J is TRBJ1-1; D is uncertain. Trimming took 9 bases from V and 1 from J, leaving 9 bases between them. Germline CDR1 reads MNHEY; CDR2 reads SVGAGI. The length of the CDR3 is 12 residues. The CDR3 is CASRGRNTEAFF. The CDR3 coding sequence is TGTGCCAGTCGAGGCAGGAACACTGAAGCTTTCTTT.

This sequence joins TRBV15 and TRBJ2-3; D possibly corresponds to TRBD2 (6 bases). Trimming took off 0 bases at V and 11 bases at J, with 18 bases between the two ends. From germline, CDR1 is LNHNV and CDR2 YYDKDF (reference sequence). There are 15 residues in the CDR3. The CDR3 sequence: CATSRDLWRDPRQYF. The CDR3, as DNA: TGTGCCACCAGCAGAGATCTCTGGCGGGACCCCCGGCAGTATTTT.

The V gene is TRBV5-4, the J gene TRBJ2-1, with no clear D. This CDR3 is 15 amino acids long. In germline, CDR1 is SGHNT, CDR2 YYREEE (reference sequence). Trimming cost V 4 bases and J 4 bases, with 15 bases left between them. The CDR3 reads CASSPTSDGYNEQFF. The CDR3, as DNA: TGTGCCAGCAGCCCAACTTCCGACGGGTACAATGAGCAGTTCTTC.